The 22 T cell receptor beta chains in this list originate from one sample, sequenced in a study of T cell repertoires in cytomegalovirus infection. A single record per CDR3 protein comes from TCRdb applying MiXCR to the reads. The table shows about 830,000 distinct CDR3 sequences, with roughly 33% occurring only once. These receptors' targets are unknown. Material: cultured CD8+ T cells from PBMCs, obtained from culture after CMV antigen stimulation. These receptors all stem from a human donor in good health (CMV status not recorded). Some clones in this sample may be carry-over from other donors' samples.

Many counts were recorded for this clonotype. V gene TRBV12-3 or TRBV12-4 combines with J gene TRBJ1-1; D unclear. CDR3 length: 12 amino acids. Trimming cost V 5 bases and J 8 bases, with 12 bases left between them. The CDR3 region has the DNA TGTGCCAGCAGTCTAGGGTTCAGAGAAGCTTTCTTT. Its protein product is CASSLGFREAFF.

The rearrangement joins TRBV2 to TRBJ2-7; a weak D match, TRBD1 (6 bases). The CDR3 loop spans 12 amino acids. Germline-derived CDR1 and CDR2 are SNHLY and FYNNEI. Trimming pared 8 bases from V and 3 bases from J, leaving 11 bases between. The CDR3 region has the DNA TGTGCCAGCGCGGACAGTCGCTACGAGCAGTACTTC. Its translation: CASADSRYEQYF.

This clonotype was picked up many times. The chain has TRBV7-2 and TRBJ1-5, with unresolved D. This CDR3 comprises 17 residues. Per germline, CDR1 SGHTA and CDR2 FQGNSA. The germline V and J ends were trimmed by 1 base and 1 base, with 14 bases remaining between them. CDR3: CASSLEWGPESNQPQHF. The CDR3 DNA is TGTGCCAGCAGCTTAGAGTGGGGTCCCGAGAGCAATCAGCCCCAGCATTTT.

This clonotype has only a few counts. The chain uses TRBV7-2 and TRBJ2-7, with 9 bases lining up with TRBD1. The CDR3 has 15 residues. V was clipped by 2 bases and J by 0 bases; unmatched bases: 2. Germline CDR1 reads SGHTA; CDR2 reads FQGNSA. CDR3 sequence: CASSLTGGISYEQYV. The CDR3 DNA sequence: TGTGCCAGCAGCTTAACAGGGGGCATCTCCTACGAGCAGTACGTC.

This chain links TRBV27 with TRBJ1-1, with D perhaps TRBD1 (5 bases). Looked up from germline, CDR1 is MNHEY and CDR2 is SMNVEV (reference sequence). This CDR3 has 13 residues. Trimming pared 4 bases from V and 10 bases from J, leaving 16 bases between. CDR3 amino acids: CASSSGYRYGAFF. CDR3 nucleotides: TGTGCCAGCAGTTCAGGGTATCGCTACGGAGCTTTCTTT.

This clonotype was recorded many times. This rearrangement joins TRBV12-3 or TRBV12-4 to TRBJ1-6, with D possibly being TRBD1 (6 bases). With 5 bases removed from V and 8 bases from J, the gap between germline ends came to 10 bases. The CDR3 has 13 amino acids. For the CDR3, the DNA is TGTGCCAGCAGTCCCTACAGGGATTCACCCCTCCACTTT. Translating gives CASSPYRDSPLHF.

Of note for this clonotype: One junction end does not reproduce the germline sequence, and a read error may be involved. The chain employs TRBV4-1 and TRBJ1-3; D perhaps matches TRBD1 (5 bases). This CDR3 contains 16 residues. Germline CDR1 is MGHRA and CDR2 is YSYEKL. CDR3 nucleotides: TGCGCCAGCAGCCGGGGGGTGCTATGGTCTGGAAACCCCATATATTTT. It codes for CASSRGVLWSGNPIYF.

The sample holds a few counts of this clonotype. The rearrangement uses TRBV5-1 and TRBJ2-1, with 8 bases fitting TRBD1. Germline trimming cut 3 bases from V and 8 bases from J; bases unmatched to any gene: 7. The CDR3 contains 14 residues. Germline V gives CDR1 SGHRS, CDR2 YFSETQ. The CDR3 nucleotides read TGCGCCAGCAGCTACGGACAGGGCGAGGATGAGCAGTTCTTC. It yields the protein CASSYGQGEDEQFF.

This clonotype was counted many times. The chain combines TRBV7-8 with TRBJ2-3, with 11 bases identical to TRBD1. CDR1 is SGHVS and CDR2 is FQNEAQ in the germline V gene. Trimming cost V 5 bases and J 4 bases; bases outside gene matches: 8. The CDR3 runs 16 residues. The CDR3 loop reads CASSPTRTGGADTQYF. DNA of the CDR3: TGTGCCAGCAGCCCTACTCGGACAGGGGGCGCAGATACGCAGTATTTT.

In DNA form, the CDR3 reads TGTGCCAGCAGTTACCGCCCTTACGAGCAGTACTTC. Protein sequence: CASSYRPYEQYF. The chain uses TRBV6-6 and TRBJ2-7; no definite D call. The CDR3 contains 12 residues. Trimming shortened V by 2 bases and J by 4 bases, and 6 bases separated the two germline ends. From germline, CDR1 is MNHNY and CDR2 SVGAGI (reference sequence).

The chain uses TRBV6-6 and TRBJ2-7; 8 nucleotides match TRBD1. The CDR3 spans 14 residues. Per germline, CDR1 MNHNY and CDR2 SVGAGI (reference sequence). With 7 bases clipped from V and 6 bases from J, the junction kept 11 bases outside the gene matches. This CDR3 reads CASTPGQVPVEQYF. CDR3 DNA sequence: TGTGCCAGCACACCGGGACAGGTCCCCGTCGAGCAGTACTTC.

The chain combines TRBV18 with TRBJ2-1, with 7 bases matching TRBD1. The CDR3 spans 16 residues. The V gene end was trimmed by 6 bases and the J gene end by 6 bases; junction bases not matched to a gene: 14. Germline V CDR1 and CDR2: KGHSH, LQKENI. The CDR3 DNA follows: TGTGCCAGCTCGCAAGCCGGGACAGCTACAATCAATGAGCAGTTCTTC. Its protein is CASSQAGTATINEQFF. Full variable domain (rest looked up from reference TRBV18 and TRBJ2-1): NAGVMQNPRHLVRRRGQEARLRCSPMKGHSHVYWYRQLPEEGLKFMVYLQKENIIDESGMPKERFSAEFPKEGPSILRIQQVVRGDSAAYFCASSQAGTATINEQFFGPGTRLTVL.

V gene TRBV11-2 combines with J gene TRBJ2-3; D unresolved. The V end was cut by 5 bases, the J end by 2 bases, with 17 bases between. Germline assignment: CDR1 SGHAT and CDR2 FQNNGV. The CDR3 has 16 residues. CDR3 amino acids: CASSPLSTPYTDTQYF. CDR3 in DNA: TGTGCCAGCAGCCCACTTTCGACACCCTACACAGATACGCAGTATTTT.

The sample holds many counts of this clonotype. V is TRBV6-6 and J is TRBJ2-1; D might be TRBD1 or TRBD2, each matching 5 bases. The CDR3 runs to 15 residues. With 4 bases removed from V and 4 bases from J, the gap between germline ends came to 14 bases. Germline lookup yields CDR1 MNHNY and CDR2 SVGAGI (reference sequence). CDR3 DNA sequence: TGTGCCAGCAGTTCTAATCGGGACCGTTACAATGAGCAGTTCTTC. Protein sequence: CASSSNRDRYNEQFF.

This clonotype occurred a few times. The chain joins TRBV20-1 to TRBJ2-2; D might be TRBD1 (5 bases). The CDR3 is 15 residues long. Germline V lookup: CDR1 DFQATT, CDR2 SNEGSKA (reference sequence). The V gene lost 3 bases and the J gene lost 2 bases, with 13 bases spanning the gap. The CDR3 region has the DNA TGCAGTGCTAGGGTAGGGGCCCTTAACACCGGGGAGCTGTTTTTT. This sequence encodes CSARVGALNTGELFF.

A few counts support this clonotype. This chain joins TRBV27 and TRBJ1-6, with D perhaps matching TRBD1 (5 bases). V was trimmed by 2 bases and J by 13 bases, leaving 9 bases between them. In germline, CDR1 is MNHEY, CDR2 SMNVEV (reference sequence). CDR3 length: 12 residues. The CDR3 spells CASSLGGGPLHF. The CDR3 DNA is TGTGCCAGCAGTTTAGGGGGGGGGCCCCTCCACTTT.

The chain uses TRBV5-5 and TRBJ1-1, with D possibly matching TRBD1 (6 bases). V shed 1 base and J shed 3 bases, with 10 bases lying between them. The CDR3 sequence is 14 residues long. Per the germline V gene, CDR1 is SGHKS and CDR2 is YYEKEE (reference sequence). The CDR3 loop is CASSLYRVDTEAFF. DNA for the CDR3: TGTGCCAGCAGCTTGTACAGGGTTGACACTGAAGCTTTCTTT.

This chain uses TRBV2 with TRBJ1-5; no clear D gene. This CDR3 has 12 residues. CDR1 SNHLY and CDR2 FYNNEI come from the germline V gene. The V gene lost 1 base and the J gene lost 4 bases, with 2 bases spanning the gap. CDR3 sequence reads: CASSEGNQPQHF. The CDR3, as DNA: TGTGCCAGCAGTGAAGGGAATCAGCCCCAGCATTTT. Based on the CDR3 plus reference TRBV2 and TRBJ1-5, the full variable domain is EPEVTQTPSHQVTQMGQEVILRCVPISNHLYFYWYRQILGQKVEFLVSFYNNEISEKSEIFDDQFSVERPDGSNFTLKIRSTKLEDSAMYFCASSEGNQPQHFGDGTRLSIL.

The chain carries TRBV20-1 and TRBJ1-6; TRBD1 matches 7 bases. The length of the CDR3 is 15 residues. Germline assignment: CDR1 DFQATT and CDR2 SNEGSKA (reference sequence). The V and J ends lost 0 bases and 9 bases, in that order; junction bases with no gene match: 8. The CDR3 DNA reads as TGCAGTGCTAGAGATTCCAGGACAGGAGGTTCACCCCTCCACTTT. This encodes CSARDSRTGGSPLHF.

The chain couples TRBV6-1 to TRBJ2-1; TRBD1 agrees at 7 bases. Germline V gene lookup returns CDR1 MNHNS and CDR2 SASEGT. Trimming cost V 3 bases and J 5 bases; bases outside gene matches: 10. This CDR3 spans 16 amino acids. The CDR3 is CASSDPGGSADNEQFF. In DNA form, the CDR3 reads TGTGCCAGCAGTGACCCAGGGGGTTCGGCCGACAATGAGCAGTTCTTC.

The V gene is TRBV20-1, the J gene TRBJ2-1; D possibly matches TRBD1 or TRBD2 (6 bases each). The CDR3 extends over 14 amino acids. V was shortened by 5 bases and J by 6 bases, with 17 bases between the two germline ends. The V gene's germline CDR1 is DFQATT and CDR2 SNEGSKA (reference sequence). Here the CDR3 reads CSAPGAQRLNEQFF. DNA of the CDR3: TGCAGTGCTCCGGGGGCACAACGGCTCAATGAGCAGTTCTTC.

The V gene is TRBV6-1, the J gene TRBJ2-3; tentatively, D is TRBD1 (5 bases). Germline CDR1 reads MNHNS; CDR2 reads SASEGT. This CDR3 region has 12 residues. Trimming left V 7 bases short and J 6 bases short, with 11 bases between. The CDR3 spells CASTPGRDTQYF. Written as DNA, the CDR3 is TGTGCCAGCACTCCAGGGCGCGATACGCAGTATTTT.